The rows below give T cell receptor beta chains drawn from one sample of a study of blood T cell repertoires in COVID-19. Using immunoSEQ multiplex PCR, the repertoire was profiled, and TCRdb retains in-frame clones only, with some absent. The table has 110,000 or so clones, 75% to 85% seen once. Sequencing was performed on peripheral blood. The receptors stem from a woman aged 80 or over with active or convalescent COVID-19. Each CDR3 is given with its conserved first and last residue. The D gene is left open where the match is weak.

>TRBV6-5|TRBJ2-7|13|-
CASSYSFSDEQYF
TGTGCCAGCAGTTACTCGTTCAGTGACGAGCAGTACTTC
>TRBV11-2|TRBJ2-1|16|TRBD2
CASSLAGGGSYNEQFF
TGTGCCAGCAGTCTAGCGGGCGGCGGATCCTACAATGAGCAGTTCTTC
>TRBV28|TRBJ1-2|16|-
CASRTGGQGLNYGYTF
TGTGCCAGCAGAACAGGTGGGCAGGGACTAAACTATGGCTACACCTTC
>TRBV28|TRBJ1-5|15|TRBD1
CASTGQGGGNQPQHF
TGTGCCAGCACCGGTCAGGGGGGTGGCAATCAGCCCCAGCATTTT
>TRBV19|TRBJ2-3|15|TRBD2
CASSYGSGNTDTQYF
TGTGCCAGTAGTTACGGCAGCGGGAACACAGATACGCAGTATTTT
>TRBV7-9|TRBJ2-1|16|TRBD1
CASSLRGGQGAREQFF
TGTGCCAGCAGCCTAAGGGGGGGACAGGGGGCTCGTGAGCAGTTCTTC
>TRBV5-1|TRBJ2-3|15|-
CASSPRTDSTDTQYF
TGCGCCAGCAGCCCACGGACAGATAGCACAGATACGCAGTATTTT
>TRBV11-2|TRBJ2-7|15|TRBD1
CASSLATGILYEQYF
TGTGCCAGCAGCTTAGCGACAGGGATCCTATACGAGCAGTACTTC
>TRBV2|TRBJ2-7|12|-
CASAQGPWEQYF
TGTGCCAGCGCTCAGGGGCCGTGGGAGCAGTACTTC
>TRBV7-8|TRBJ1-5|16|-
CASSLAPPGVGQPQHF
TGTGCCAGCAGCTTAGCGCCTCCAGGGGTTGGGCAGCCCCAGCATTTT
>TRBV5-1|TRBJ2-1|18|TRBD2
CASSLGMGLAGPHNEQFF
TGCGCCAGCAGCTTGGGGATGGGACTAGCGGGGCCCCACAATGAGCAGTTCTTC
>TRBV5-4|TRBJ2-7|16|TRBD2
CASSSPDSGSSYEQYF
TGTGCCAGCAGCTCCCCGGACAGCGGGAGCTCCTACGAGCAGTACTTC
>TRBV6-6|TRBJ2-2|12|-
CASTLRGGELFF
TGTGCCAGCACCTTACGGGGCGGGGAGCTGTTTTTT
>TRBV11-2|TRBJ1-2|15|TRBD1
CASSLNRGQGHGYTF
TGTGCCAGCAGCCTAAACAGAGGACAGGGCCATGGCTACACCTTC
>TRBV11-2|TRBJ1-5|14|-
CASSLDRLGQPQHF
TGTGCCAGCAGCTTAGACAGGTTAGGTCAGCCCCAGCATTTT
>TRBV9|TRBJ2-5|13|-
CASSVGGLETQYF
TGTGCCAGCAGCGTAGGAGGGTTGGAGACCCAGTACTTC
>TRBV19|TRBJ2-2|16|TRBD2
CASSIVTGGNTGELFF
TGTGCCAGTAGTATAGTAACGGGAGGGAACACCGGGGAGCTGTTTTTT
>TRBV28|TRBJ2-7|13|TRBD2
CARGLAGVYEQYF
TGTGCCAGGGGACTAGCGGGAGTCTACGAGCAGTACTTC
>TRBV2|TRBJ1-1|14|TRBD1
CASSGAGGNTEAFF
TGTGCCAGCAGTGGGGCAGGGGGGAACACTGAAGCTTTCTTT
>TRBV21-1|TRBJ1-1|11|-
CASVPQFQAFF
TGTGCCAGCGTTCCACAGTTCCAAGCTTTCTTT
>TRBV28|TRBJ2-3|17|TRBD2
CASSSGLAGPSTDTQYF
TGTGCCAGCAGTTCGGGACTAGCGGGTCCCAGCACAGATACGCAGTATTTT
>TRBV5-5|TRBJ2-5|14|-
CASSLDQGRETQYF
TGTGCCAGCAGCTTGGACCAGGGGCGAGAGACCCAGTACTTC